This record looks at one T cell receptor (beta chain) sequence and its context. The sample belongs to a study of control samples from healthy donors and cancer patients. Profiled with immunoSEQ multiplex PCR; TCRdb holds only in-frame clones, not every one. The sample includes about 150,000 clones, approximately 92% of them seen just once. The CDR3 has 15 residues. The trim removed 4 bases at V and 7 bases at J, leaving 8 bases unmatched. The germline CDR1 and CDR2 sequences are SGDLS and YYNGEE. The rearrangement uses TRBV9 and TRBJ1-6; TRBD1 agrees at 7 bases. The sequenced sample consisted of blood. This receptor was obtained from a woman in her 40s in good health. The CDR3 DNA reads TGTGCCAGCAGCCCCGACAGGGATTTCAATTCACCCCTCCACTTT. Translating gives CASSPDRDFNSPLHF.